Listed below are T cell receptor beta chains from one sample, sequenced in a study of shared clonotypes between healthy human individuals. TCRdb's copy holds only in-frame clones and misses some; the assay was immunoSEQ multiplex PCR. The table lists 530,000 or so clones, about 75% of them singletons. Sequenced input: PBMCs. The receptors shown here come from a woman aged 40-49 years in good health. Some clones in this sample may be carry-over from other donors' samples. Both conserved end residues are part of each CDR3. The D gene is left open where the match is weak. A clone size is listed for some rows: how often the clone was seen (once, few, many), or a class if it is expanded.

CDR3 protein: CASSSGPEREQYF
CDR3 DNA: TGTGCCAGCAGCTCGGGACCAGAGAGGGAGCAGTACTTC
D gene: .
V gene: TRBV7-2
J gene: TRBJ2-7
clone size: .

CDR3 protein: CASSSTRINEQFF
CDR3 DNA: TGTGCCAGCAGCTCGACTAGGATCAATGAGCAGTTCTTC
D gene: .
V gene: TRBV11-2
J gene: TRBJ2-1
clone size: .

CDR3 protein: CASSQLPSYEQYF
CDR3 DNA: TGTGCCAGCAGCCAACTACCCTCCTACGAGCAGTACTTC
D gene: .
V gene: TRBV4-2
J gene: TRBJ2-7
clone size: once

CDR3 protein: CASSTGLAGEFF
CDR3 DNA: TGTGCCAGCAGTACCGGACTAGCGGGAGAGTTCTTC
D gene: TRBD2
V gene: TRBV27
J gene: TRBJ2-1
clone size: few

CDR3 protein: CASPTVTGGSGELFF
CDR3 DNA: TGTGCCAGCCCTACTGTTACAGGAGGATCCGGGGAGCTGTTTTTT
D gene: .
V gene: TRBV18
J gene: TRBJ2-2
clone size: .

CDR3 protein: CASSWARGRGETQYF
CDR3 DNA: TGTGCCAGCAGCTGGGCGCGGGGGCGTGGGGAGACCCAGTACTTC
D gene: .
V gene: TRBV7-8
J gene: TRBJ2-5
clone size: .

CDR3 protein: CASSSRLAGGGEQYF
CDR3 DNA: TGTGCCAGCAGTTCTCGACTAGCGGGGGGCGGCGAGCAGTACTTC
D gene: TRBD2
V gene: TRBV6-5
J gene: TRBJ2-7
clone size: .

CDR3 protein: CASSPGTSLNKNIQYF
CDR3 DNA: TGTGCCAGCAGCCCTGGGACTAGCCTGAACAAAAACATTCAGTACTTC
D gene: TRBD2
V gene: TRBV11-2
J gene: TRBJ2-4
clone size: .

CDR3 protein: CASSQTPSGRRGETQYF
CDR3 DNA: TGCGCCAGCAGCCAAACCCCTAGCGGGAGGAGGGGAGAGACCCAGTACTTC
D gene: TRBD2
V gene: TRBV4-1
J gene: TRBJ2-5
clone size: .

CDR3 protein: CASSLEDGTSGYF
CDR3 DNA: TGTGCCAGCAGCTTAGAGGATGGGACTAGCGGTTACTTC
D gene: TRBD2
V gene: TRBV7-9
J gene: TRBJ2-5
clone size: .

CDR3 protein: CASSPVPGDQEFF
CDR3 DNA: TGTGCCAGCTCACCGGTCCCAGGCGACCAGGAGTTCTTC
D gene: .
V gene: TRBV18
J gene: TRBJ2-1
clone size: .

CDR3 protein: CASSLRGTEAFF
CDR3 DNA: TGTGCCAGCAGCTTGAGGGGCACTGAAGCTTTCTTT
D gene: .
V gene: TRBV7-9
J gene: TRBJ1-1
clone size: .

CDR3 protein: CSVDTSGRAAQYF
CDR3 DNA: TGCAGCGTTGACACTAGCGGGAGAGCGGCGCAGTACTTC
D gene: TRBD2
V gene: TRBV29-1
J gene: TRBJ2-7
clone size: once

CDR3 protein: CASSSGQALTYEQYF
CDR3 DNA: TGCGCCAGCAGCTCGGGACAGGCACTTACCTACGAGCAGTACTTC
D gene: TRBD1
V gene: TRBV5-1
J gene: TRBJ2-7
clone size: .

CDR3 protein: CASSTQNQPQHF
CDR3 DNA: TGTGCCAGTAGTACGCAGAATCAGCCCCAGCATTTT
D gene: .
V gene: TRBV19
J gene: TRBJ1-5
clone size: few

CDR3 protein: CASSSYERLSTGTQYF
CDR3 DNA: TGTGCCAGCAGTTCCTATGAGCGTCTTAGCACAGGTACGCAGTATTTT
D gene: .
V gene: TRBV27
J gene: TRBJ2-3
clone size: .

CDR3 protein: CASSLEQASGNTIYF
CDR3 DNA: TGTGCCAGCAGCTTAGAACAGGCCTCTGGAAACACCATATATTTT
D gene: .
V gene: TRBV7-9
J gene: TRBJ1-3
clone size: .

CDR3 protein: CASSPYNRGVFSASF
CDR3 DNA: TGTGCCAGCAGCCCATACAACAGGGGAGTCTTTTCGGCTTCCTTT
D gene: TRBD1
V gene: TRBV14
J gene: TRBJ1-1
clone size: .

CDR3 protein: CASSYGGQGQDTQYF
CDR3 DNA: TGTGCCAGCAGTTACGGCGGTCAGGGGCAAGATACGCAGTATTTT
D gene: .
V gene: TRBV6-5
J gene: TRBJ2-3
clone size: .

CDR3 protein: CASSMAGVGIQYF
CDR3 DNA: TGTGCCAGTAGTATGGCCGGGGTTGGCATTCAGTACTTC
D gene: .
V gene: TRBV19
J gene: TRBJ2-4
clone size: .

CDR3 protein: CASSPGREETQYF
CDR3 DNA: TGTGCCAGCTCGCCAGGAAGGGAAGAGACCCAGTACTTC
D gene: .
V gene: TRBV18
J gene: TRBJ2-5
clone size: .

CDR3 protein: CASSLDRGRRRQHF
CDR3 DNA: TGTGCCAGCAGTTTAGACAGGGGGCGGCGGCGCCAGCATTTT
D gene: TRBD1
V gene: TRBV27
J gene: TRBJ1-5
clone size: once

CDR3 protein: CASSLRTGYTDTQYF
CDR3 DNA: TGTGCCAGCAGTTTAAGGACGGGGTACACAGATACGCAGTATTTT
D gene: .
V gene: TRBV28
J gene: TRBJ2-3
clone size: .

CDR3 protein: CAWSPPRNTEAFF
CDR3 DNA: TGTGCCTGGAGCCCTCCGAGGAACACTGAAGCTTTCTTT
D gene: .
V gene: TRBV30
J gene: TRBJ1-1
clone size: .

CDR3 protein: CASSDSREGINEQFF
CDR3 DNA: TGTGCCAGCAGTGACTCGCGGGAGGGCATCAATGAGCAGTTCTTC
D gene: TRBD2
V gene: TRBV6-4
J gene: TRBJ2-1
clone size: few

CDR3 protein: CASSFRTVTETQYF
CDR3 DNA: TGTGCCAGCTCTTTTCGGACAGTAACAGAGACCCAGTACTTC
D gene: .
V gene: TRBV18
J gene: TRBJ2-5
clone size: .

CDR3 protein: CATSRSLDYEQYF
CDR3 DNA: TGTGCCACCAGCAGATCTCTGGACTACGAGCAGTACTTC
D gene: .
V gene: TRBV15
J gene: TRBJ2-7
clone size: .

CDR3 protein: CARLGPQGNIQYF
CDR3 DNA: TGTGCCAGGTTAGGACCCCAAGGGAACATTCAGTACTTC
D gene: .
V gene: TRBV2
J gene: TRBJ2-4
clone size: .

CDR3 protein: CASSSRDGNQPQHF
CDR3 DNA: TGTGCCAGTAGTTCCAGGGACGGCAATCAGCCCCAGCATTTT
D gene: .
V gene: TRBV19
J gene: TRBJ1-5
clone size: once

CDR3 protein: CAISEPPTNTQYF
CDR3 DNA: TGTGCCATCAGTGAGCCCCCCACGAATACGCAGTATTTT
D gene: .
V gene: TRBV10-3
J gene: TRBJ2-3
clone size: .

CDR3 protein: CASSQDAPDTRRYF
CDR3 DNA: TGCGCCAGCAGCCAAGATGCCCCGGACACCCGGCGGTACTTC
D gene: .
V gene: TRBV4-1
J gene: TRBJ2-5
clone size: .

CDR3 protein: CASSIATSGLGGYEQYF
CDR3 DNA: TGTGCCAGTAGTATAGCCACTTCGGGACTAGGAGGTTACGAGCAGTACTTC
D gene: TRBD2
V gene: TRBV19
J gene: TRBJ2-7
clone size: .

CDR3 protein: CASSQRTGAPGANVLTF
CDR3 DNA: TGCGCCAGCAGTCAACGGACAGGGGCCCCTGGGGCCAACGTCCTGACTTTC
D gene: TRBD1
V gene: TRBV23-1
J gene: TRBJ2-6
clone size: .

CDR3 protein: CASSLSAWGETQYF
CDR3 DNA: TGTGCCAGCAGTCTCTCGGCCTGGGGGGAGACCCAGTACTTC
D gene: .
V gene: TRBV27
J gene: TRBJ2-5
clone size: .

CDR3 protein: CASSITSVDTGELFF
CDR3 DNA: TGCGCCAGCAGCATTACTAGTGTCGACACCGGGGAGCTGTTTTTT
D gene: .
V gene: TRBV5-1
J gene: TRBJ2-2
clone size: .

CDR3 protein: CASSVGGFDTQYF
CDR3 DNA: TGTGCCAGCAGCGTAGGAGGCTTTGATACGCAGTATTTT
D gene: .
V gene: TRBV9
J gene: TRBJ2-3
clone size: .

CDR3 protein: CASKARGPNTEAFF
CDR3 DNA: TGTGCCAGCAAGGCGAGGGGGCCGAACACTGAAGCTTTCTTT
D gene: TRBD1
V gene: TRBV4-2
J gene: TRBJ1-1
clone size: .

CDR3 protein: CASSLGQGTYEQYF
CDR3 DNA: TGCGCCAGCAGCCTGGGACAGGGGACCTACGAGCAGTACTTC
D gene: TRBD1
V gene: TRBV4-3
J gene: TRBJ2-7
clone size: .

CDR3 protein: CASSEQGITNTGELFF
CDR3 DNA: TGTGCCAGCAGTGAACAGGGAATTACGAACACCGGGGAGCTGTTTTTT
D gene: .
V gene: TRBV2
J gene: TRBJ2-2
clone size: many

CDR3 protein: CASSIQAGGANTGELFF
CDR3 DNA: TGTGCCAGTAGTATTCAAGCGGGAGGAGCGAACACCGGGGAGCTGTTTTTT
D gene: TRBD2
V gene: TRBV19
J gene: TRBJ2-2
clone size: .

CDR3 protein: CATHCGSLRYEQYF
CDR3 DNA: TGTGCCACCCACTGCGGTAGTCTGAGATACGAGCAGTACTTC
D gene: .
V gene: TRBV28
J gene: TRBJ2-7
clone size: .

CDR3 protein: CASSEDFNYGYTF
CDR3 DNA: TGTGCCAGCAGTGAAGATTTTAACTATGGCTACACCTTC
D gene: .
V gene: TRBV2
J gene: TRBJ1-2
clone size: once

CDR3 protein: CASSPQTGGGQETQYF
CDR3 DNA: TGTGCCAGCAGCCCTCAGACAGGAGGGGGACAAGAGACCCAGTACTTC
D gene: .
V gene: TRBV7-3
J gene: TRBJ2-5
clone size: many

CDR3 protein: CASSRTESYEQYF
CDR3 DNA: TGTGCCAGCAGTCGGACCGAATCCTACGAGCAGTACTTC
D gene: .
V gene: TRBV6-1
J gene: TRBJ2-7
clone size: .

CDR3 protein: CASSKHTGTAVDTQYF
CDR3 DNA: TGTGCCAGCAGCAAACATACCGGGACGGCGGTAGATACGCAGTATTTT
D gene: .
V gene: TRBV7-3
J gene: TRBJ2-3
clone size: .

CDR3 protein: CASSQDFDTDTQYF
CDR3 DNA: TGTGCCAGCAGCCAAGATTTCGATACAGATACGCAGTATTTT
D gene: .
V gene: TRBV14
J gene: TRBJ2-3
clone size: .

CDR3 protein: CASSVDGGTNEKLFF
CDR3 DNA: TGTGCCAGCAGCGTAGATGGAGGGACTAATGAAAAACTGTTTTTT
D gene: .
V gene: TRBV9
J gene: TRBJ1-4
clone size: once

CDR3 protein: CASSVLRASTGELFF
CDR3 DNA: TGTGCCAGCAGCGTGCTCCGTGCCTCCACCGGGGAGCTGTTTTTT
D gene: .
V gene: TRBV7-8
J gene: TRBJ2-2
clone size: .

CDR3 protein: CASSLASGSTDTQYF
CDR3 DNA: TGTGCCAGCAGCTTAGCTAGCGGGAGCACAGATACGCAGTATTTT
D gene: TRBD2
V gene: TRBV11-3
J gene: TRBJ2-3
clone size: few

CDR3 protein: CASSVAGYTDTQYF
CDR3 DNA: TGTGCCAGCAGCGTGGCGGGGTACACAGATACGCAGTATTTT
D gene: .
V gene: TRBV9
J gene: TRBJ2-3
clone size: .

CDR3 protein: CASSYVGQGTEAFF
CDR3 DNA: TGTGCCAGCAGTTACGTTGGGCAAGGCACTGAAGCTTTCTTT
D gene: .
V gene: TRBV6-5
J gene: TRBJ1-1
clone size: few

CDR3 protein: CASSLGRGVYEQYF
CDR3 DNA: TGTGCCAGCAGTTTAGGCAGGGGTGTCTACGAGCAGTACTTC
D gene: .
V gene: TRBV27
J gene: TRBJ2-7
clone size: .

CDR3 protein: CASSVGYSGANVLTF
CDR3 DNA: TGTGCCAGCAGCGTAGGGTACTCTGGGGCCAACGTCCTGACTTTC
D gene: .
V gene: TRBV7-9
J gene: TRBJ2-6
clone size: few

CDR3 protein: CASSLGRDTDTQYF
CDR3 DNA: TGTGCCAGCTCACTGGGACGGGACACAGATACGCAGTATTTT
D gene: .
V gene: TRBV18
J gene: TRBJ2-3
clone size: .

CDR3 protein: CARSSGFRDRGLHGELFF
CDR3 DNA: TGTGCCAGAAGCTCCGGCTTCCGGGACAGGGGGCTTCACGGGGAGCTGTTTTTT
D gene: TRBD1
V gene: TRBV5-3
J gene: TRBJ2-2
clone size: .